The 22 T cell receptor beta chains given below trace back to one sample, sequenced in a study of Graves' ophthalmopathy and Graves' hyperthyroidism. Amplified material comprised TCR beta CDR3 regions derived from RNA transcripts. First-round RT-PCR with HTBI primers preceded a second-round multiplex PCR. TCRdb re-derived calls from the multiplex PCR reads in MiXCR, one entry per CDR3 protein. The table shows 240,000 or so distinct CDR3 sequences, with 45% to 55% occurring only once. The sample consisted of peripheral blood. All receptors derive from an adult man with Graves' ophthalmopathy.

V and J are TRBV5-1 and TRBJ1-2; 8 positions agree with TRBD1. The CDR3 has 15 amino acids. Per the germline V gene, CDR1 is SGHRS and CDR2 is YFSETQ. V lost 0 bases and J lost 6; bases outside the gene matches: 7. CDR3 sequence reads: CASSLVGQGRNGYTF. The CDR3 coding sequence is TGCGCCAGCAGCTTGGTCGGACAGGGCAGAAATGGCTACACCTTC.

The count of this clonotype is one. The chain combines TRBV9 with TRBJ1-2; D may be TRBD1 (5 bases). The CDR3 consists of 15 residues. Germline V gene data show CDR1 as SGDLS and CDR2 as YYNGEE. Trimming cost V 3 bases and J 3 bases, with 15 bases left between them. The CDR3 nucleotides are TGTGCCAGCAGCGCCGACAGACTCCCTTACTATGGCTACACCTTC. It translates to CASSADRLPYYGYTF.

A word on this clonotype: The junction differs from germline at one of its ends, possibly a read error. The V and J genes are TRBV10-3 and TRBJ2-7, with D perhaps assigned TRBD1 or TRBD2 (5 bases each). The CDR3 covers 16 residues. Germline V gene lookup returns CDR1 ENHRY and CDR2 SYGVKD. As DNA, the CDR3 is TGTGCCATCAGTGCTACCGGGACCTCCATCACCTACGGGCAGTACTTC. Its translation is CAISATGTSITYGQYF.

This chain connects TRBV6-1 to TRBJ2-7, with 11 bases aligning to TRBD2. Unmatched junction bases numbered 3, after V lost 8 bases and J lost 0 bases. The CDR3 consists of 14 residues. Germline V gene sequence: CDR1 MNHNS, CDR2 SASEGT. The CDR3 DNA sequence: TGTGCCAGCCTAGCGGGGGGTAGCTCCTACGAGCAGTACTTC. Amino acids: CASLAGGSSYEQYF.

The chain recombines TRBV7-9 with TRBJ1-1; D call uncertain. The germline V and J ends were trimmed by 3 bases and 4 bases, with 15 bases remaining between them. Germline V gene sequence: CDR1 SEHNR, CDR2 FQNEAQ (reference sequence). The CDR3 is 15 amino acids. CDR3 sequence reads: CASSLEVGIGTEAFF. As DNA, the CDR3 is TGTGCCAGCAGCTTGGAGGTGGGGATCGGCACTGAAGCTTTCTTT. Complete variable domain (other parts from reference TRBV7-9 and TRBJ1-1): DTGVSQNPRHKITKRGQNVTFRCDPISEHNRLYWYRQTLGQGPEFLTYFQNEAQLEKSRLLSDRFSAERPKGSFSTLEIQRTEQGDSAMYLCASSLEVGIGTEAFFGQGTRLTVV.

The J gene is TRBJ2-2, the V gene TRBV9; D is unresolved. The CDR3 spans 13 residues. The germline CDR1 and CDR2 sequences are SGDLS and YYNGEE. Trimming stripped 7 bases from V and 3 bases from J, with 10 bases between. The CDR3 DNA sequence: TGTGCCAGCCCGGACGACGACACCGGGGAGCTGTTTTTT. This codes for CASPDDDTGELFF.

The rearrangement uses TRBV5-8 and TRBJ1-5, with 8 bases aligning to TRBD1. CDR1 and CDR2 from the germline V gene are SGHTS and YDEGEE. The V segment lost 3 bases and the J segment 10 bases; nucleotides outside the gene matches: 9. The CDR3 covers 14 residues. CDR3 in amino acids: CASSSYRGNSPQHF. Written as DNA, the CDR3 is TGTGCCAGCAGCTCATACAGGGGGAATTCACCCCAGCATTTT.

In this sample, this clonotype turned up a few times. The J gene is TRBJ2-2, the V gene TRBV24-1; D may be TRBD1 or TRBD2 (6 bases each). CDR1 and CDR2 (germline): KGHDR, SFDVKD. This CDR3 spans 15 amino acids. Trimming pared 5 bases from V and 5 bases from J, leaving 14 bases between. The CDR3 is CATSVRGHVTGELFF. In nucleotides, the CDR3 is TGTGCCACCAGTGTCCGGGGGCATGTAACCGGGGAGCTGTTTTTT.

This clonotype was detected only a few times. The chain couples TRBV10-3 to TRBJ2-7; 12 bases align to TRBD2. The germline gives CDR1 ENHRY, CDR2 SYGVKD. The ends lost 10 bases at V and 4 bases at J; junction bases unmatched: 8. The CDR3 has 14 amino acids. This CDR3 is CASIPSGGGYEQYF. The DNA of the CDR3 is TGTGCCAGCATTCCTAGCGGGGGGGGTTACGAGCAGTACTTC.

This clonotype has a handful of counts. This chain links TRBV7-9 with TRBJ2-2; D might be TRBD1 (6 bases). Trimming removed 6 bases at V and 7 bases at J, with 9 bases between. The CDR3 extends over 12 amino acids. CDR1 is SEHNR and CDR2 is FQNEAQ in the germline V gene (reference sequence). This CDR3 reads CASSRDNGELFF. CDR3 nucleotides: TGTGCCAGCAGTCGGGACAACGGGGAGCTGTTTTTT.

This clonotype was recorded many times. This chain uses TRBV29-1 with TRBJ1-3, with D perhaps matching TRBD1 (6 bases). In germline, CDR1 is SQVTM, CDR2 ANQGSEA. The CDR3 extends over 12 amino acids. V dropped 7 bases and J dropped 3 bases, with 10 bases sitting between them. The CDR3 region has the DNA TGCAGCGGTGGGACAATTGGAAACACCATATATTTT. It yields the protein CSGGTIGNTIYF.

V usage is TRBV7-9 and J usage is TRBJ1-2, with TRBD1 matching over 9 bases. After removal of 1 base from V and 5 bases from J, the junction contained 5 bases not matched to a gene. Per the germline V gene, CDR1 is SEHNR and CDR2 is FQNEAQ (reference sequence). This CDR3 is 15 amino acids long. CDR3 DNA sequence: TGTGCCAGCAGCTTAGTTGGAGGGACAGGGTATGGCTACACCTTC. This codes for CASSLVGGTGYGYTF. Looking up the rest from reference TRBV7-9 and TRBJ1-2 gives the full variable domain: DTGVSQNPRHKITKRGQNVTFRCDPISEHNRLYWYRQTLGQGPEFLTYFQNEAQLEKSRLLSDRFSAERPKGSFSTLEIQRTEQGDSAMYLCASSLVGGTGYGYTFGSGTRLTVV.

Details on this clonotype: A much larger clone lies a single base off, so this may be a read error. V is TRBV19 and J is TRBJ1-2, with D perhaps matching TRBD1 (6 bases). CDR3 length equals 15 residues. V lost 5 bases, J lost 4 bases, and 17 bases lay in between. Germline CDR1 and CDR2: LNHDA and SQIVND (reference sequence). The CDR3 region is CASSPYREVSYGYTF. The CDR3 DNA reads TGTGCCAGTAGTCCGTACAGGGAAGTTAGCTATGGCTACACCTTC.

J is TRBJ1-2 and V is TRBV19, with a tentative D call TRBD1 (6 bases). Trimming removed 4 bases at V and 5 bases at J, with 17 bases between. The CDR3 is made up of 15 amino acids. CDR1 is LNHDA and CDR2 is SQIVND in the germline V gene (reference sequence). This CDR3 reads CASSTSWGRGYGYTF. The CDR3, as DNA: TGTGCCAGTAGTACGTCCTGGGGCAGGGGTTATGGCTACACCTTC.

The chain employs TRBV5-1 and TRBJ2-7; unclear D gene. Germline loops: CDR1 SGHRS, CDR2 YFSETQ. V shed 0 bases and J shed 1 base, with 8 bases lying between them. The CDR3 is 14 amino acids. The CDR3 sequence is CASSLEAASYEQYF. DNA for the CDR3: TGCGCCAGCAGCTTGGAAGCCGCGTCCTACGAGCAGTACTTC.

The chain employs TRBV2 and TRBJ1-4; no firm D call. CDR3 length: 15 residues. Trimming pared 6 bases from V and 4 bases from J, leaving 15 bases between. In germline, CDR1 is SNHLY, CDR2 FYNNEI. The CDR3, as DNA: TGTGCCAGCAGCTTAGCTCACGGATATAATGAAAAACTGTTTTTT. It translates to CASSLAHGYNEKLFF.

This clonotype was seen only a few times. The V call is TRBV10-3, the J call TRBJ2-7; TRBD2 agrees at 14 bases. CDR1 and CDR2 (germline): ENHRY, SYGVKD. The CDR3 extends over 17 amino acids. Trimming at V came to 6 bases and at J to 4 bases, leaving 11 bases not matched to a gene. The DNA of the CDR3 is TGTGCCATCAGACGACTAGCGGGAGGGCCCGACCTATACGAGCAGTACTTC. The encoded protein is CAIRRLAGGPDLYEQYF.

This rearrangement joins TRBV7-9 to TRBJ1-2; D is possibly TRBD1 (5 bases). Germline CDR1 reads SEHNR; CDR2 reads FQNEAQ (reference sequence). This CDR3 is built from 16 residues. V lost 5 bases, J lost 5 bases, and 21 bases lay in between. CDR3 in amino acids: CASSPSPGLGIYGYTF. In DNA form, the CDR3 reads TGTGCCAGCAGCCCGAGTCCAGGGCTTGGGATTTATGGCTACACCTTC.

This clonotype was observed a handful of times. One end of the junction varies from germline; a read error may be responsible. The J gene is TRBJ1-1, the V gene TRBV10-3; D unclear. Per germline, CDR1 ENHRY and CDR2 SYGVKD. CDR3 length equals 13 residues. CDR3 in DNA: TGTGCCAGCAGTTACGGGATGAACACTGAAGCTTTCTTT. Protein product: CASSYGMNTEAFF.

This clonotype was recorded at least ten times. The V and J genes are TRBV20-1 and TRBJ1-4; D might be TRBD1 (6 bases). Trimming took 6 bases from V and 4 from J, leaving 15 bases between them. Germline V lookup: CDR1 DFQATT, CDR2 SNEGSKA (reference sequence). The CDR3 has 14 amino acids. The CDR3 DNA reads TGCAGTGCACTTCAACAGGGTTTTAATGAAAAACTGTTTTTT. This translates into CSALQQGFNEKLFF.

This clonotype showed up just a few times. The gene calls are TRBV18 and TRBJ2-7; D gene unclear. Per the germline V gene, CDR1 is KGHSH and CDR2 is LQKENI. The CDR3 is 15 residues long. V was shortened by 3 bases and J by 0 bases, with 12 bases between the two germline ends. In nucleotides, the CDR3 is TGTGCCAGCTCACCGTACGTAACAAGCTCCTACGAGCAGTACTTC. Its translation is CASSPYVTSSYEQYF.

The V call is TRBV2, the J call TRBJ2-7, with 7 bases fitting TRBD1. The CDR3 has 14 residues. V shed 4 bases, J shed 3 bases, and the junction held 6 bases outside the gene matches. The germline V gene encodes CDR1 SNHLY and CDR2 FYNNEI. The CDR3 coding sequence is TGTGCCAGCAGTGGAACAGGGGCGGGCTACGAGCAGTACTTC. Translated: CASSGTGAGYEQYF.